A single sample gave rise to the 16 T cell receptor beta chains below, sequenced in a study of T-cell reconstitution after alpha-beta-depleted transplantation in children. The TCRbeta library incorporated unique molecular identifiers. TCRdb reprocessed the PCR reads via MiXCR and lists one record per CDR3 protein. The sample includes some 550,000 distinct CDR3 sequences, 23% of them seen just once. This specimen was PBMCs, mostly from graft donor cells, taken 360 days after TCRalphabeta/CD19-depleted stem cell transplant. These receptors were collected from a boy under two years old who had a stem cell transplant for acute myeloid leukemia, so the T cells may come from the graft donor.

This clonotype was seen just once. This chain links TRBV29-1 with TRBJ2-3, with no clear D. Germline V gives CDR1 SQVTM, CDR2 ANQGSEA. V lost 3 bases and J lost 1, with 11 bases in between. The CDR3 runs to 14 residues. CDR3 amino acids: CSVEERPGTDTQYF. The CDR3 DNA sequence: TGCAGCGTTGAGGAGAGGCCGGGCACAGATACGCAGTATTTT.

This clonotype occurred many times. The J gene is TRBJ2-7, the V gene TRBV12-3 or TRBV12-4; D might be TRBD2 (6 bases). The germline V and J ends were trimmed by 5 bases and 4 bases, with 18 bases remaining between them. The CDR3 extends over 15 amino acids. CDR3 sequence (DNA): TGTGCCAGCAGTCAAGCAGCGGGCGCATGGTACGAGCAGTACTTC. Translated: CASSQAAGAWYEQYF.

The chain recombines TRBV7-8 with TRBJ2-4; 11 bases align to TRBD1. V lost 6 bases, J lost 8 bases, and 9 bases stayed unmatched. There are 15 residues in the CDR3. Germline loops: CDR1 SGHVS, CDR2 FQNEAQ. The CDR3 spells CASRKGDRGSDIQYF. The CDR3 DNA reads as TGTGCCAGCAGAAAGGGGGACAGGGGGAGTGACATTCAGTACTTC.

The gene calls are TRBV15 and TRBJ2-7, with 11 nucleotides matching TRBD2. The V gene's germline CDR1 is LNHNV and CDR2 YYDKDF (reference sequence). Trimming at V came to 0 bases and at J to 0 bases, leaving 1 base not matched to a gene. This CDR3 is 16 amino acids long. Written as DNA, the CDR3 is TGTGCCACCAGCAGAGAAACTAGCGGGAGCTCCTACGAGCAGTACTTC. Residues: CATSRETSGSSYEQYF.

There are a few counts of this clonotype. The rearrangement joins TRBV2 to TRBJ2-1; 8 nucleotides match TRBD2. CDR1 and CDR2 from the germline V gene are SNHLY and FYNNEI. V gave up 4 bases and J gave up 1 base; unmatched junction bases: 3. There are 15 residues in the CDR3. The CDR3 loop reads CASSGGGLSYNEQFF. The CDR3 bases are TGTGCCAGCAGTGGCGGGGGGCTATCCTACAATGAGCAGTTCTTC.

The chain couples TRBV20-1 to TRBJ2-1; 7 bases line up with TRBD1. The CDR3 runs 13 residues. J gave up 5 bases and V 6 bases, and 7 bases lay outside the gene matches. Germline V gives CDR1 DFQATT, CDR2 SNEGSKA (reference sequence). This CDR3 reads CSASEGAHNEQFF. The CDR3 DNA is TGCAGTGCCTCAGAGGGGGCCCACAATGAGCAGTTCTTC.

The rearrangement links TRBV6-6 to TRBJ1-1; D remains unclear. Germline V lookup: CDR1 MNHNY, CDR2 SVGAGI (reference sequence). V was shortened by 7 bases and J by 3 bases, with 9 bases between the two germline ends. CDR3 size: 12 residues. The CDR3 nucleotides are TGTGCCAGCACCAACCGGGACACTGAAGCTTTCTTT. It translates to CASTNRDTEAFF.

This clonotype showed up many times. The chain recombines TRBV12-3 or TRBV12-4 with TRBJ2-2, with 7 bases lining up with TRBD2. The CDR3 has 15 residues. The trim removed 5 bases at V and 1 base at J, leaving 4 bases unmatched. CDR3 in amino acids: CASSTTSWNTGELFF. CDR3 nucleotides: TGTGCCAGCAGTACGACTAGCTGGAACACCGGGGAGCTGTTTTTT.

The chain is built from TRBV4-3 and TRBJ1-2; tentative D call: TRBD1 (6 bases). Between the trimmed V and J ends, which lost 0 bases and 4 bases, there was a span of 12 bases. The CDR3 covers 15 residues. Per the germline V gene, CDR1 is LGHNA and CDR2 is YSLEER. The CDR3 DNA follows: TGCGCCAGCAGCCAAGACTGGACAGAGAGCTATGGCTACACCTTC. Protein: CASSQDWTESYGYTF.

The genes are TRBV5-5 and TRBJ2-2, with TRBD1 matching 10 bases. After removal of 4 bases from V and 3 bases from J, the junction contained 6 bases not matched to a gene. The V gene's germline CDR1 is SGHKS and CDR2 YYEKEE (reference sequence). The CDR3 runs 16 residues. The chain's CDR3 is CASSRDRGLDTGELFF. The CDR3 region has the DNA TGTGCCAGCAGCCGGGACAGGGGTCTGGACACCGGGGAGCTGTTTTTT.

This chain uses TRBV7-8 with TRBJ2-3; possibly TRBD2 for D (7 bases). The V and J ends lost 5 bases and 7 bases respectively, with 19 bases between them. Germline V lookup: CDR1 SGHVS, CDR2 FQNEAQ. CDR3 length: 15 residues. The CDR3 loop reads CASSPTRGGAYTQYF. CDR3 coding DNA: TGTGCCAGCAGCCCGACGAGGGGGGGGGCCTATACGCAGTATTTT.

The V and J genes are TRBV5-1 and TRBJ2-7, with a possible D match to TRBD1 (6 bases). The CDR3 length is 17 residues. The V end lost 0 bases, the J end lost 2 bases, and 18 bases lay between the germline ends. Looked up from germline, CDR1 is SGHRS and CDR2 is YFSETQ. This chain's CDR3 is CASSLASETGFPYEQYF. The CDR3 DNA sequence: TGCGCCAGCAGCTTGGCGTCCGAGACAGGATTTCCCTACGAGCAGTACTTC.

This clonotype was detected a few times. V gene TRBV12-3 or TRBV12-4 combines with J gene TRBJ2-7, with 7 bases that match TRBD1. This CDR3 contains 17 residues. Trimming cost V 5 bases and J 3 bases; bases outside gene matches: 16. CDR3 amino acids: CASSHPPRTGWDYEQYF. CDR3 nucleotides: TGTGCCAGCAGTCACCCTCCCCGGACAGGTTGGGACTACGAGCAGTACTTC.

As concerns this clonotype: No conserved phenylalanine or tryptophan ends this CDR3, so it is likely a read error. This sequence joins TRBV4-3 and TRBJ2-7; the match to TRBD1 covers 10 bases. CDR1 is LGHNA, CDR2 YSLEER, per germline. J lost 6 bases, V lost 0 bases, and 2 bases had no gene match. This CDR3 is built from 14 residues. In DNA form, the CDR3 reads TGCGCCAGCAGCCAAGAGTGGACAGGGGGCGAGCAGTACCTC. As protein: CASSQEWTGGEQYL.

Only a few counts were recorded for this clonotype. The chain has TRBV20-1 and TRBJ1-5; the match to TRBD1 covers 8 bases. CDR3 size: 14 residues. J was trimmed by 6 bases and V by 0 bases; bases with no gene match: 4. In germline, CDR1 is DFQATT, CDR2 SNEGSKA (reference sequence). CDR3 nucleotides: TGCAGTGCTAGAGATAGGACAGGGCGTCAGCCCCAGCATTTT. It yields the protein CSARDRTGRQPQHF.

Only a few counts were recorded for this clonotype. J is TRBJ2-7 and V is TRBV25-1; D is undetermined. V lost 3 bases and J 7 bases, leaving 16 bases between the germline ends. Germline values: CDR1 MGHDK, CDR2 SYGVNS. The CDR3 extends over 14 amino acids. The CDR3 protein is CASSESVITKEQYF. As DNA, the CDR3 is TGTGCCAGCAGTGAGTCAGTAATAACTAAAGAGCAGTACTTC.